These 21 T cell receptor beta chains originate from one sample sequenced in a study of response to subunit inactivated influenza vaccine. One entry per CDR3 protein, called by TCRdb with MiXCR from the RT-PCR reads. The sample lists more than 400,000 distinct CDR3 sequences; more than 7% were seen once. This material consisted of PBMCs from blood, taken around 25 months after vaccination. These receptors were obtained from a man aged 50 to 75 who received an inactivated influenza vaccine.

V gene TRBV28 combines with J gene TRBJ2-1; D is uncertain. Germline V gives CDR1 MDHEN, CDR2 SYDVKM. Trimming removed 3 bases at V and 3 bases at J, with 12 bases between. CDR3 length equals 15 residues. The CDR3 nucleotides read TGTGCCAGCAGTTTGCTACGGCAAAACTACAATGAGCAGTTCTTC. Its translation: CASSLLRQNYNEQFF.

The chain is built from TRBV12-3 or TRBV12-4 and TRBJ1-1; D gene unclear. The V end lost 5 bases, the J end lost 0 bases, and 13 bases lay between the germline ends. CDR3 length equals 15 residues. CDR3 nucleotides: TGTGCCAGCAGTCCCAACAGAGCCATGAACACTGAAGCTTTCTTT. Protein sequence: CASSPNRAMNTEAFF.

The sample holds many counts of this clonotype. This chain links TRBV7-8 with TRBJ1-5; 9 positions agree with TRBD1. The CDR3 is 15 residues long. The junction had 8 bases not matched to a gene; V was cut back by 4 bases and J by 7 bases. Germline V gene lookup returns CDR1 SGHVS and CDR2 FQNEAQ. In DNA, the CDR3 is TGTGCCAGCAGCTCGCGTCCCGGGACAGGGCAGCCCCAGCATTTT. This translates into CASSSRPGTGQPQHF.

The chain joins TRBV3-1 to TRBJ2-7; D remains unclear. The CDR3 contains 13 residues. Germline CDR1 LGHDT, CDR2 YNNKEL (reference sequence). Trimming left V 3 bases short and J 1 base short, with 7 bases between. CDR3 sequence (DNA): TGTGCCAGCAGCCACCGCGGATCCTACGAGCAGTACTTC. It yields the protein CASSHRGSYEQYF.

This clonotype came up a few times. The J gene is TRBJ2-2, the V gene TRBV5-5; TRBD1 aligns across 7 bases. CDR3 length equals 16 residues. CDR1 is SGHKS and CDR2 is YYEKEE in the germline V gene (reference sequence). V lost 0 bases, J lost 2 bases, and 4 bases stayed unmatched. CDR3 region: CASSLETGFNTGELFF. In nucleotides, the CDR3 is TGTGCCAGCAGCTTGGAGACAGGGTTCAACACCGGGGAGCTGTTTTTT.

The chain couples TRBV28 to TRBJ2-1; D is perhaps TRBD2 (6 bases). The CDR3 is 15 amino acids. V lost 6 bases to trimming and J lost 8 bases, with 20 bases between them. CDR1 and CDR2 from the germline V gene are MDHEN and SYDVKM. In DNA, the CDR3 is TGTGCCAGCAGGGGTACTAGCTGGGGTTCGGATGAGCAGTTCTTC. As protein: CASRGTSWGSDEQFF.

V and J are TRBV10-3 and TRBJ2-2; 7 bases map to TRBD1. CDR1 and CDR2 (germline): ENHRY, SYGVKD. J gave up 2 bases and V 5 bases, and 8 bases lay outside the gene matches. The CDR3 is 16 residues long. This CDR3 reads CAISTRTGSNTGELFF. The CDR3 DNA reads TGTGCCATCAGTACCCGGACAGGTTCAAACACCGGGGAGCTGTTTTTT.

This clonotype was detected only a few times. The V call is TRBV30, the J call TRBJ2-4; 8 positions match TRBD1. V was pared by 1 base and J by 4 bases, with 0 bases of the junction left unmatched. The CDR3 is made up of 13 amino acids. Germline V gene lookup returns CDR1 GTSNPN and CDR2 SVGIG (reference sequence). CDR3 nucleotide sequence: TGTGCCTGGAGTGGACAGGGGAAAAACATTCAGTACTTC. Translating gives CAWSGQGKNIQYF.

The genes are TRBV20-1 and TRBJ2-7; D remains unclear. V gave up 3 bases and J gave up 2 bases, with 14 bases separating them. The CDR3 consists of 14 residues. Germline assignment: CDR1 DFQATT and CDR2 SNEGSKA (reference sequence). CDR3 bases: TGCAGTGCTAGCCGCCCGAGGCTTGCCTACGAGCAGTACTTC. Amino acids: CSASRPRLAYEQYF.

This chain uses TRBV6-1 with TRBJ2-7; D may match TRBD1 or TRBD2 (5 bases each). From germline, CDR1 is MNHNS and CDR2 SASEGT. The CDR3 has 14 amino acids. Trimming took off 5 bases at V and 2 bases at J, with 13 bases between the two ends. CDR3 coding DNA: TGTGCCAGCAGTCGATGGGACGGAACCTACGAGCAGTACTTC. Protein product: CASSRWDGTYEQYF.

At least ten counts were recorded for this clonotype. CDR3 nucleotides: TGTGCCAGCAGTTTCGAACTGCGGGCTTTCTTT. It is translated as CASSFELRAFF. This sequence joins TRBV12-3 or TRBV12-4 and TRBJ1-1, with D unresolved. The CDR3 consists of 11 residues. V shed 3 bases and J shed 11 bases, with 10 bases lying between them.

With respect to this clonotype: Mismatch with germline at one junction end may stem from a read error. CDR3 residues: CASRVAGGSNNEQFF. For the CDR3, the DNA is TGTGCCAGCAGGGTAGCGGGGGGCTCCAACAATGAGCAGTTCTTC. The chain recombines TRBV6-1 with TRBJ2-1; 10 positions match TRBD2. CDR1 is MNHNS and CDR2 is SASEGT in the germline V gene. This CDR3 spans 15 amino acids.

The chain employs TRBV12-3 or TRBV12-4 and TRBJ1-5; 7 bases line up with TRBD1. This CDR3 comprises 14 residues. V lost 5 bases, J lost 4 bases, and 5 bases stayed unmatched. This CDR3 reads CASSISQGNQPQHF. The CDR3 DNA reads as TGTGCCAGCAGTATATCACAGGGGAATCAGCCCCAGCATTTT.

The CDR3 is CASSSGGLKIYEQYF. The DNA for the CDR3 is TGTGCCAGCAGCTCAGGAGGACTAAAGATCTACGAGCAGTACTTC. The rearrangement uses TRBV7-9 and TRBJ2-7, with a possible D match to TRBD2 (6 bases). The length of the CDR3 is 15 residues. Germline CDR1 SEHNR, CDR2 FQNEAQ (reference sequence). Trimming left V 4 bases short and J 3 bases short, with 16 bases between.

The chain joins TRBV20-1 to TRBJ2-7; 9 bases are a match to TRBD1. J gave up 1 base and V 5 bases, and 3 bases lay outside the gene matches. The CDR3 is 13 residues long. CDR1 is DFQATT, CDR2 SNEGSKA, per germline (reference sequence). The DNA for the CDR3 is TGCAGTGCTGGGGACAGGGCTTCCTACGAGCAGTACTTC. This encodes CSAGDRASYEQYF.

This clonotype was seen at least ten times. CDR3 DNA sequence: TGTGCCAGCAGCCTCCGGGGAGGGCCAGATACGCAGTATTTT. It translates to CASSLRGGPDTQYF. The gene calls are TRBV28 and TRBJ2-3; 7 nucleotides match TRBD2. The length of the CDR3 is 14 residues. Germline values: CDR1 MDHEN, CDR2 SYDVKM. The V segment lost 6 bases and the J segment 4 bases; nucleotides outside the gene matches: 7.

The J gene is TRBJ1-1, the V gene TRBV7-9, with a weak D call TRBD1 (5 bases). The CDR3 extends over 14 amino acids. The V gene lost 5 bases and the J gene lost 5 bases, with 15 bases spanning the gap. From germline, CDR1 is SEHNR and CDR2 FQNEAQ (reference sequence). The CDR3 nucleotides read TGTGCCAGCAGCAGGGGATCGCATCGGACTGAAGCTTTCTTT. It yields the protein CASSRGSHRTEAFF. Complete variable domain (other parts from reference TRBV7-9 and TRBJ1-1): DTGVSQNPRHKITKRGQNVTFRCDPISEHNRLYWYRQTLGQGPEFLTYFQNEAQLEKSRLLSDRFSAERPKGSFSTLEIQRTEQGDSAMYLCASSRGSHRTEAFFGQGTRLTVV.

This clonotype has a count of ten or more. This chain uses TRBV5-1 with TRBJ2-5, with D possibly matching TRBD1 (5 bases). CDR3 length: 15 amino acids. With 0 bases removed from V and 5 bases from J, the gap between germline ends came to 14 bases. Germline loops: CDR1 SGHRS, CDR2 YFSETQ. The CDR3 protein is CASSLDRILRETQYF. CDR3 in DNA: TGCGCCAGCAGCTTGGACAGGATCCTCCGGGAGACCCAGTACTTC. The full variable domain, its missing parts supplied by reference TRBV5-1 and TRBJ2-5, is KAGVTQTPRYLIKTRGQQVTLSCSPISGHRSVSWYQQTPGQGLQFLFEYFSETQRNKGNFPGRFSGRQFSNSRSEMNVSTLELGDSALYLCASSLDRILRETQYFGPGTRLLVL.

This clonotype was detected ten times or more. V usage is TRBV10-3 and J usage is TRBJ2-1; a possible D gene is TRBD1 (6 bases). The CDR3 length is 14 residues. Germline-derived CDR1 and CDR2 are ENHRY and SYGVKD. V lost 3 bases and J lost 15, with 21 bases in between. This CDR3 reads CAISDPTTGIFPFF. CDR3 coding DNA: TGTGCCATCAGTGATCCCACTACAGGGATTTTTCCGTTCTTC.

The sample holds a few counts of this clonotype. The genes are TRBV19 and TRBJ2-2, with D tentatively TRBD2 (5 bases). CDR1 and CDR2 (germline): LNHDA, SQIVND (reference sequence). The CDR3 length is 12 residues. V shed 6 bases and J shed 6 bases, with 8 bases lying between them. The CDR3 sequence: CASRTGSGELFF. For the CDR3, the DNA is TGTGCCAGTAGGACGGGGTCCGGGGAGCTGTTTTTT.

A few counts support this clonotype. The chain uses TRBV20-1 and TRBJ2-4; D not resolved. The CDR3 length is 13 residues. Germline values: CDR1 DFQATT, CDR2 SNEGSKA (reference sequence). V gave up 7 bases and J gave up 1 base, with 11 bases separating them. CDR3 coding DNA: TGCAGTGGCTCAGTAACCGCCAAAAACATTCAGTACTTC. Translated, it gives CSGSVTAKNIQYF.